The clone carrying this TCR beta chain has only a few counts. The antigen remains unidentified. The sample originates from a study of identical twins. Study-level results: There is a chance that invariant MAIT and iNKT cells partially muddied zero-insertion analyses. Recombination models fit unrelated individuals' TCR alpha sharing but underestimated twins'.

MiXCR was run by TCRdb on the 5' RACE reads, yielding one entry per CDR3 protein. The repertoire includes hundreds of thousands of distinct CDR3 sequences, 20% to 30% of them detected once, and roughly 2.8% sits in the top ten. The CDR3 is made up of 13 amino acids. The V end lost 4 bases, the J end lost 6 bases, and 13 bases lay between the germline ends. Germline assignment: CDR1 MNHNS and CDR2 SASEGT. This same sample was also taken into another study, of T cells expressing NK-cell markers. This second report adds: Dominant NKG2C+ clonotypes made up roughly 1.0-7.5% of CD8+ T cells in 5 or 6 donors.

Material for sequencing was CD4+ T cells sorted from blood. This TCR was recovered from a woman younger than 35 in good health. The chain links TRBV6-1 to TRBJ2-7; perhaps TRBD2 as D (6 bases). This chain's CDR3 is CASSGDFGSEQYF. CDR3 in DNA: TGTGCCAGCAGTGGGGACTTTGGATCCGAGCAGTACTTC.